This is a list of T cell receptor beta chains from one sample in a study of T cell changes during pregnancy in multiple sclerosis. Data came from immunoSEQ multiplex PCR; TCRdb stores just in-frame clones and leaves some out. In the table there are more than 50,000 clones, about 90% of which are singletons. The source material was peripheral blood, sampled after pregnancy. These TCRs come from a female donor in good health, enrolled as a control in a pregnancy study. Both conserved end residues are part of each CDR3. D genes are given only for firm matches. The size of a clone is reported for some rows only, either as once, few or many, or as a class for expanded clones.

j_call,v_call,clone_size,d_call,cdr3_aa,cdr3_nt
TRBJ2-7,TRBV6-1,-,-,CASSVLSSYEQYF,TGTGCCAGCAGTGTCCTTTCCTCCTACGAGCAGTACTTC
TRBJ2-1,TRBV7-2,-,TRBD2,CASSLGGSAYNEQFF,TGTGCCAGCAGCTTAGGCGGGAGTGCGTACAATGAGCAGTTCTTC
TRBJ1-5,TRBV27,-,TRBD1,CASSPRGTGRNQPQHF,TGTGCCAGCAGTCCGCGCGGGACAGGGAGGAATCAGCCCCAGCATTTT
TRBJ1-5,TRBV10-1,-,-,CASSSPRKIPVNSNQPQHF,TGCGCCAGCAGTTCCCCGCGGAAAATACCAGTAAATAGCAATCAGCCCCAGCATTTT
TRBJ2-7,TRBV27,-,-,CASSLFRGAYEQYF,TGTGCCAGCAGTTTATTCAGGGGAGCCTACGAGCAGTACTTC
TRBJ1-2,TRBV4-1,-,TRBD1,CASSQTTGGYGYTF,TGCGCCAGCAGCCAAACCACAGGGGGCTATGGCTACACCTTC
TRBJ2-2,TRBV4-3,-,TRBD1,CASSQDWFPGQDNTGELFF,TGCGCCAGCAGCCAAGATTGGTTTCCGGGACAGGATAACACCGGGGAGCTGTTTTTT
TRBJ1-2,TRBV9,-,-,CASSKGQYYTF,TGTGCCAGCAGCAAAGGACAGTACTACACCTTC
TRBJ1-2,TRBV6-5,-,-,CASSTGYGYTF,TGTGCCAGCAGCACAGGGTATGGCTACACCTTC
TRBJ2-3,TRBV11-2,-,-,CASTPGGDTQYF,TGTGCCAGCACTCCAGGGGGGGATACGCAGTATTTT
TRBJ1-2,TRBV7-2,-,TRBD1,CASSLQGTGGYTF,TGTGCCAGCAGCTTACAGGGGACAGGTGGCTACACCTTC
TRBJ2-5,TRBV2,-,TRBD1,CASSMGQFATQYF,TGTGCCAGCAGCATGGGACAGTTCGCGACCCAGTACTTC
TRBJ1-1,TRBV11-2,-,TRBD1,CASSSVGTGLTFF,TGTGCCAGCAGCTCGGTTGGGACAGGGTTGACTTTCTTT
TRBJ2-7,TRBV11-2,-,TRBD2,CASSYTSGSSYEQYF,TGTGCCAGCAGCTACACTAGCGGTAGCTCCTACGAGCAGTACTTC
TRBJ2-5,TRBV7-2,-,-,CASSLALTRGAETQYF,TGTGCCAGCAGCTTAGCGCTAACTCGGGGGGCGGAGACCCAGTACTTC
TRBJ2-2,TRBV25-1,once,-,CASTQGRHNTGELFF,TGTGCCAGCACCCAGGGGCGTCACAACACCGGGGAGCTGTTTTTT
TRBJ2-1,TRBV7-2,-,-,CASSPRRQGGEQFF,TGTGCCAGCAGCCCGAGAAGGCAGGGGGGTGAGCAGTTCTTC
TRBJ1-4,TRBV7-2,-,-,CASTLLPPGSGEKLFF,TGTGCCAGCACTCTTTTGCCCCCGGGGTCTGGGGAAAAACTGTTTTTT
TRBJ2-7,TRBV2,-,-,CASRPLPGVHEQYF,TGTGCCAGCAGGCCCTTACCGGGGGTCCACGAGCAGTACTTC
TRBJ2-7,TRBV5-1,-,TRBD1,CASTFGNRGNYEQYF,TGCGCCAGCACCTTCGGCAACAGGGGGAACTACGAGCAGTACTTC
TRBJ1-2,TRBV28,-,TRBD1,CASSFPGTAFYGYTF,TGTGCCAGCAGTTTCCCCGGGACAGCTTTTTATGGCTACACCTTC
TRBJ2-5,TRBV29-1,-,TRBD2,CSVDWLAGETQYF,TGCAGCGTTGATTGGCTAGCGGGAGAGACCCAGTACTTC
TRBJ2-3,TRBV7-9,-,-,CASSLRPGLPQNTDTQYF,TGTGCCAGCAGCTTAAGGCCGGGACTGCCCCAAAACACAGATACGCAGTATTTT
TRBJ1-1,TRBV19,-,-,CASSIRGANTEAFF,TGTGCCAGTAGTATAAGGGGCGCTAACACTGAAGCTTTCTTT
TRBJ1-2,TRBV11-2,-,TRBD1,CASSRDRGDYGYTF,TGTGCCAGCAGCCGGGACAGGGGGGACTATGGCTACACCTTC
TRBJ1-2,TRBV19,-,TRBD1,CASSIVLGQANYGYTF,TGTGCCAGTAGTATAGTCCTCGGACAGGCTAACTATGGCTACACCTTC
TRBJ1-1,TRBV5-1,-,TRBD1,CASSSQGGETEAFF,TGCGCCAGCAGCTCTCAGGGGGGTGAGACTGAAGCTTTCTTT
TRBJ2-7,TRBV6-6,-,-,CASSYNPSMAYEQYF,TGTGCCAGCAGTTACAATCCTAGCATGGCCTACGAGCAGTACTTC
TRBJ1-5,TRBV19,few,-,CASSITGPGPQHF,TGTGCCAGTAGTATTACCGGCCCGGGGCCCCAGCATTTT
TRBJ1-2,TRBV28,-,-,CASSYGPGNYGYTF,TGTGCCAGCAGTTATGGGCCGGGGAACTATGGCTACACCTTC
TRBJ1-6,TRBV13,-,-,CASSLRGSPLHF,TGTGCCAGCAGCTTAAGGGGTTCACCCCTCCACTTT
TRBJ1-1,TRBV14,-,-,CASSQEEGLSAFF,TGTGCCAGCAGCCAAGAGGAGGGTCTGTCCGCTTTCTTT
TRBJ2-7,TRBV7-6,-,-,CASSLASSAAYEQYF,TGTGCCAGCAGCTTAGCGTCTAGCGCTGCCTACGAGCAGTACTTC
TRBJ1-1,TRBV6-5,-,TRBD1,CASSYLTGSRNTEAFF,TGTGCCAGCAGTTACTTGACAGGGAGTAGGAACACTGAAGCTTTCTTT
TRBJ1-1,TRBV5-1,once,TRBD1,CASSLTGGAAMNTEAFF,TGCGCCAGCAGTCTAACAGGGGGAGCGGCCATGAACACTGAAGCTTTCTTT
TRBJ1-5,TRBV7-8,-,-,CASSLAGGPFGAQHF,TGTGCCAGCAGCTTAGCGGGGGGGCCCTTCGGGGCCCAGCATTTT
TRBJ1-4,TRBV25-1,-,TRBD1,CASSRGQANEKLFF,TGTGCCAGCAGTAGGGGGCAGGCTAATGAAAAACTGTTTTTT
TRBJ2-2,TRBV7-2,-,-,CASSLLGVGSLFF,TGTGCCAGCAGCTTATTAGGGGTAGGATCGCTGTTTTTT
TRBJ1-4,TRBV6-5,-,TRBD1,CASSRQGATEKLFF,TGTGCCAGCAGTCGACAGGGGGCGACTGAAAAACTGTTTTTT
TRBJ2-3,TRBV5-1,-,-,CASSLAGASTDAQYF,TGCGCCAGCAGCTTAGCAGGGGCTAGCACAGATGCGCAGTATTTT
TRBJ2-3,TRBV28,-,-,CASRAGARTDTQYF,TGTGCCAGCCGGGCTGGGGCCCGTACAGATACGCAGTATTTT
TRBJ1-1,TRBV5-1,-,TRBD1,CASSATGGTEAFF,TGCGCCAGCAGCGCGACAGGGGGCACTGAAGCTTTCTTT
TRBJ1-3,TRBV5-4,-,TRBD1,CASSMGTGYGNTIYF,TGTGCCAGCAGCATGGGGACAGGGTATGGAAACACCATATATTTT
TRBJ2-7,TRBV2,-,-,CASAGYEQYF,TGTGCCAGCGCAGGGTACGAGCAGTACTTC
TRBJ1-1,TRBV6-1,-,TRBD1,CASAEDRGREAFF,TGTGCCAGCGCCGAAGACAGGGGGCGGGAAGCTTTCTTT
TRBJ2-2,TRBV19,-,-,CASSIVWTRQGTNTGELFF,TGTGCCAGTAGTATAGTATGGACGCGGCAGGGGACGAACACCGGGGAGCTGTTTTTT